This T cell receptor (beta chain) was recovered during a study of post-analysis software for immune sequencing data. The wider study: Patients with relapsing-remitting, secondary progressive and progressive-relapsing multiple sclerosis courses were all represented. Findings and caveats of the study: TRBV5-6, TRBV5-1 and TRBV20-1 were among several TRBV segments more frequent in patients than controls. Controls' normalized Chao1 diversity significantly exceeded that of multiple sclerosis patients. The F measure placed samples prepared in the same batch into strongly shared clusters.

With 4 bases removed from V and 0 bases from J, the gap between germline ends came to 11 bases. In germline, CDR1 is SGHRS, CDR2 YFSETQ. CDR3 size: 16 residues. TCR beta cDNA libraries had unique molecular identifiers. T cells numbering about 0.9 to 11 million yielded cDNA molecules that totaled roughly 500,000. MiXCR was run by TCRdb on the PCR reads, yielding one entry per CDR3 protein. The sample has hundreds of thousands of distinct CDR3 sequences, 25% to 30% seen once; the top ten hold around 0.55%. About this clonotype: What it binds is not known.

The chain joins TRBV5-1 to TRBJ2-6; D ambiguous. The sample consisted of blood. The clonotype was recovered from a girl between 5 and 17 years old with multiple sclerosis. Here the CDR3 reads CASSPVDGSGANVLTF. The DNA of the CDR3 is TGCGCCAGCAGCCCAGTGGACGGCTCTGGGGCCAACGTCCTGACTTTC.